The 2 T cell receptor beta chains below all came from one sample that was sequenced in a study of vaccination and CD4 T cells after COVID-19. Using its own MiXCR run on the PCR reads, TCRdb lists one record per CDR3 protein. The sample lists 35,000 to 45,000 distinct CDR3 sequences; around 33% were seen once. Sample time point: late sampling 161 to 241 days after vaccination in a few convalescent patients. Sequences were derived from CD4+ T cells from blood, sampled about 7 months after SARS-CoV-2 vaccination. The receptors derive from a human donor who had recovered from COVID-19.

J is TRBJ2-5 and V is TRBV6-5; a possible D gene is TRBD2 (6 bases). CDR3 size: 13 residues. Trimming pared 2 bases from V and 5 bases from J, leaving 9 bases between. Germline CDR1 and CDR2: MNHEY and SVGAGI. The CDR3 reads CASSYSREETQYF. The CDR3 DNA is TGTGCCAGCAGTTACAGCCGGGAGGAGACCCAGTACTTC.

The chain links TRBV7-9 to TRBJ2-3; 11 bases are a match to TRBD2. V dropped 1 base and J dropped 2; count of bases not matched to a gene: 2. The length of the CDR3 is 16 residues. Per germline, CDR1 SEHNR and CDR2 FQNEAQ (reference sequence). The CDR3, as DNA: TGTGCCAGCAGCTTAGGACTAGCGGGGACCACAGATACGCAGTATTTT. Protein sequence: CASSLGLAGTTDTQYF.